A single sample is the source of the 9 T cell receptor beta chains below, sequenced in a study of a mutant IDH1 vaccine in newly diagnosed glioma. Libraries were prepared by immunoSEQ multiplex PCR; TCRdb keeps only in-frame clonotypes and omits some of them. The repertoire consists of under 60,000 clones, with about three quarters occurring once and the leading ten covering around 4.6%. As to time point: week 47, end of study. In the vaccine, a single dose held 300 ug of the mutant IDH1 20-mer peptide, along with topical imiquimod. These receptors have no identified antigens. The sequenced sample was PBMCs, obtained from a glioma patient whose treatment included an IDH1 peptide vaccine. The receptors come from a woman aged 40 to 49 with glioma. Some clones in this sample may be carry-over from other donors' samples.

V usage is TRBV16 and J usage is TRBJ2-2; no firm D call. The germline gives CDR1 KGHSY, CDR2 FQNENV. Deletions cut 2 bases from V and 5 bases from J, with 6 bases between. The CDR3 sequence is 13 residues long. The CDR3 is CASSQVLTGELFF. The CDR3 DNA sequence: TGTGCCAGCAGCCAAGTTTTGACCGGGGAGCTGTTTTTT.

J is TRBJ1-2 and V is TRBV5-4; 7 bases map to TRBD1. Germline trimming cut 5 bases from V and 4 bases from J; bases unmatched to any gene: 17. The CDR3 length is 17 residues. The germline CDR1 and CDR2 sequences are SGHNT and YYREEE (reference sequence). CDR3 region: CASRAGTAQLQSYGYTF. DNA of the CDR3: TGTGCCAGCAGGGCCGGGACAGCGCAACTCCAGAGCTATGGCTACACCTTC.

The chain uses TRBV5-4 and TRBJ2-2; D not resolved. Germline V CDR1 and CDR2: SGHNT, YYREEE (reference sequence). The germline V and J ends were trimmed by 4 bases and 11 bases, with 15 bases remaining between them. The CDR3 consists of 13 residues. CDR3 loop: CASSPVRGAELFF. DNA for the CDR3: TGTGCCAGCAGCCCCGTCCGCGGTGCTGAGCTGTTTTTT.

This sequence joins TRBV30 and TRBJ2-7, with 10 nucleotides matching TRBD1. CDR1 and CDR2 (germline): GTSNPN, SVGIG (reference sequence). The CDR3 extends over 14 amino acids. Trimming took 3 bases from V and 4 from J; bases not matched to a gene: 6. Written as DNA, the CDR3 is TGTGCCTGGAGGGGACCGGGACAGGGGTACGAGCAGTACTTC. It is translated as CAWRGPGQGYEQYF.

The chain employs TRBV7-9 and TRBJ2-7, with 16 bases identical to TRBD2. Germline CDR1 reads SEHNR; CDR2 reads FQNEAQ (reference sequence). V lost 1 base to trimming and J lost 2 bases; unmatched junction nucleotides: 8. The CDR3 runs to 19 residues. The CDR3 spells CASSLVPGLAGGGAYEQYF. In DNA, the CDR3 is TGTGCCAGCAGCTTAGTCCCGGGACTAGCGGGGGGGGGTGCCTACGAGCAGTACTTC.

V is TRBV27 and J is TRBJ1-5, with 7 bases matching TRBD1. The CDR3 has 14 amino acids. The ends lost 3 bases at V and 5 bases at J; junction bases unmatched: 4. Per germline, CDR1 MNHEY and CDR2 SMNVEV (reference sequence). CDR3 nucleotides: TGTGCCAGCAGTTTTTCAGGGGGTCATCAGCCCCAGCATTTT. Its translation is CASSFSGGHQPQHF.

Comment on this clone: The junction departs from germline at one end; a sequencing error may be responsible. DNA for the CDR3: TGCAGCGTTCCGCGGAACACTGGAGCTTTCTTT. Its protein product is CSVPRNTGAFF. V gene TRBV29-1 combines with J gene TRBJ1-1, with D hard to call. CDR3 length: 11 amino acids. The germline V gene encodes CDR1 SQVTM and CDR2 ANQGSEA.

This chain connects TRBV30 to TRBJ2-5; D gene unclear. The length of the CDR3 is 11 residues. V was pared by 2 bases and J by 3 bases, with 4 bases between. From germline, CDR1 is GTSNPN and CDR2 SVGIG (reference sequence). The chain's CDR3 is CAWSTKETQYF. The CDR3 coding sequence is TGTGCCTGGAGTACAAAAGAGACCCAGTACTTC.

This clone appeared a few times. The CDR3 DNA reads TGTGCCAGCAGCTTGCTCACAGCAGTTAATGAAGCTTTCTTT. Its protein product is CASSLLTAVNEAFF. The V call is TRBV7-8, the J call TRBJ1-1; D call uncertain. Trimming left V 3 bases short and J 7 bases short, with 15 bases between. The germline gives CDR1 SGHVS, CDR2 FQNEAQ. This CDR3 contains 14 residues. The complete variable domain, with remaining parts taken from reference TRBV7-8 and TRBJ1-1, reads GAGVSQSPRYKVAKRGQDVALRCDPISGHVSLFWYQQALGQGPEFLTYFQNEAQLDKSGLPSDRFFAERPEGSVSTLKIQRTQQEDSAVYLCASSLLTAVNEAFFGQGTRLTVV.